The source of this T cell receptor (beta chain) is a study of T cells after yellow fever vaccination. The CDR3 runs 15 residues. Germline CDR1 MGHRA, CDR2 YSYEKL. The V and J ends lost 1 base and 7 bases respectively, with 16 bases between them. Findings and limits, study-wide: Faster peaking, at day 5 versus 15, marked a secondary response that was weaker. Across the CD4 and CD8 compartments, a small share of clonotypes was present in both.

This clonotype was picked up many times. What it binds is not known. TCRdb passed the 5' RACE reads through MiXCR, listing each CDR3 protein once. The sample shows some 340,000 distinct CDR3 sequences, about 10% of them seen only once. The material was CD4+ T cells sorted from PBMCs, obtained 45 days after the yellow fever booster vaccination. This sequence joins TRBV4-1 and TRBJ2-5; possibly TRBD1 for D (6 bases). The receptor comes from a man aged 18 to 29 who received the YFV17D yellow fever vaccine. The CDR3 sequence is CASSQVGAARVTQYF. The CDR3 DNA sequence: TGCGCCAGCAGCCAAGTGGGGGCGGCAAGAGTGACCCAGTACTTC.